The clone carrying this T cell receptor (beta chain) ranks as medium-sized. Its antigen is as yet unknown. CD25-based Treg depletion was applied to purified naive CD4+ T cells. The germline CDR1 and CDR2 sequences are SGHAT and FQNNGV. V was shortened by 6 bases and J by 4 bases, with 13 bases between the two germline ends. This CDR3 contains 14 residues. General observations from the study: In terms of TCR gene usage, tumor memory CD4+ T cells clustered together with blood and lymph node memory CD4+ cells, as well as with lymph node naive CD4+ cells.

After constant-region reverse-primer amplification, full-length variable regions underwent semi-nested PCR with Nested Universal Primer A. MiXCR, applied by TCRdb to the 5' RACE reads, yields one record per CDR3 protein. The table shows 10,000 to 15,000 distinct CDR3 sequences, with roughly a quarter occurring only once. This clonotype originated in a female donor with breast cancer. The source material was naive CD4+ T cells sorted from blood. Indicated subset: naive CD4+ T cells, CD4+CD45RA+CD25-. The chain couples TRBV11-2 to TRBJ1-5; no definite D call. CDR3 amino acids: CASSKEGWNQPQHF. In nucleotides, the CDR3 is TGTGCCAGCAGTAAAGAGGGTTGGAATCAGCCCCAGCATTTT.